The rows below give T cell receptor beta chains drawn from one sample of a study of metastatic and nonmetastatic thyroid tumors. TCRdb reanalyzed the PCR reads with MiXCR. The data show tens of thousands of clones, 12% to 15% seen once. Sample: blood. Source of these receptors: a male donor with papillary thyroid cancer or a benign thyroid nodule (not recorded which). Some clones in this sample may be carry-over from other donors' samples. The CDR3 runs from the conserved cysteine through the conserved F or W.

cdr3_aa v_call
CASSYRTSGRAFNEQFF TRBV5-1
CASRVPGGAGNEKLFF TRBV4-2
CASSSTGGAYQPQHF TRBV6-1
CANTLSAISYNEQFF TRBV27
CSAREGGTYNEQFF TRBV20-1
CASSLRSYGYTF TRBV7-9
CASSRASGRGAGELFF TRBV4-3
CASSVAGTGSYEQYF TRBV9
CASRSDSNNQPQHF TRBV6-1
CAIRLPIGTQYF TRBV10-3
CASSLGGNTEAFF TRBV11-2
CASSEQGWCGTEAFF TRBV6-1
CSADRRVNEQFF TRBV20-1
CASHGLAGYYEQYF TRBV14
CATSRDQKNTEAFF TRBV15
CASSQQGHVQETQYF TRBV4-2
CASRSLVGYTF TRBV27
CASSQDSGGEKTWQYF TRBV4-3
CASSPAWGGRTGDTQYF TRBV4-3
CSARDLTWDIYEQYF TRBV20-1
CASVNWTARETQYF TRBV11-2
CASSLTSVNEQFF TRBV5-5
CASRRNLRGEKLFF TRBV2
CASSLRRPQGFNHGYTF TRBV11-1
CASSQEYYTRNTGELFF TRBV4-1
CASSAPGTDTQYF TRBV6-1
CASRDSANTGELFF TRBV25-1
CASSQGVAANWEQYF TRBV4-3
CASSLGQRIDTQYF TRBV11-2
CASSGSLAGTYNEQFF TRBV9
CASSPDRGPANYGYTF TRBV7-6
CASREGLAGHYEQYF TRBV2
CASSLGPGTDSNQPQHF TRBV5-4
CAISEWVTNTGELFF TRBV10-3
CASSQFAQGGDNSPLHF TRBV6-4
CASSYWEGKQFF TRBV6-6
CASSQATALSSYNEQFF TRBV4-2
CASIPPGTGRREHYF TRBV28
CASSARTSGTYYEQYF TRBV11-2
CASSQDRSTGYEQYF TRBV4-1
CASSSPRYTEAFF TRBV5-4
CASIRRVRTTDTQYF TRBV28
CSARDPGRDTEAFF TRBV20-1
CASSYSGFAGVYGYTF TRBV6-5
CASSLAGNTIYF TRBV7-2
CASSLAVLGGSGELFF TRBV5-1
CASIRTGTGYGYTF TRBV6-1
CASRAIPYEKYF TRBV6-1
CASSSGLAGYEQYF TRBV5-4
CASSSGSTYEQYF TRBV27
CASSPTAGAGEQYF TRBV18
CASSQRTGDEQFF TRBV4-1
CTSSEGQTYEAFF TRBV10-2
CASSEATWTDGYTKVNEQFF TRBV2
CASSLSPDSEAFF TRBV7-3
CASSFSRSGWYEQYF TRBV27
CASSQVSGGYTF TRBV6-1